The rows below give T cell receptor beta chains drawn from one sample of a study of lymphopenia after photon versus proton radiotherapy. TCRdb's table, derived via immunoSEQ multiplex PCR, lists solely in-frame clones and lacks some. This table has around 64,000 clones, approximately 86% appearing once. The sequencing used peripheral blood, collected from a patient treated with proton-based radiotherapy. These TCRs come from a man older than 75 with esophageal cancer. Both conserved end residues are part of each CDR3. The order of the fields is clone size, D gene, J gene, V gene, CDR3 DNA, CDR3 protein. A D gene is named only where the DNA matches it firmly. The size field is filled for only some rows; it gives once, few, many or a size class.

NA | NA | TRBJ2-1 | TRBV5-4 | TGTGCCAGCATGGACGTTAGCTCCTACAATGAGCAGTTCTTC | CASMDVSSYNEQFF
NA | NA | TRBJ2-4 | TRBV6-6 | TGTGCCAGCAGCTCCGGATTGGACATTCAGTACTTC | CASSSGLDIQYF
NA | NA | TRBJ2-5 | TRBV12-5 | TGTGCTAGTGCCACCCCCCTCGGGGAGACCCAGTACTTC | CASATPLGETQYF
NA | TRBD1 | TRBJ2-1 | TRBV4-3 | TGCGCCAGCAGTTTTACCGGGACAGGGGGCTCCAATGAGCAGTTCTTC | CASSFTGTGGSNEQFF
NA | NA | TRBJ1-1 | TRBV27 | TGTGCCAGCAGTTTATATATGGGCACTGAAGCTTTCTTT | CASSLYMGTEAFF
NA | NA | TRBJ1-1 | TRBV19 | TGTGCCAGCCGGAGGGGGGGAAACACTGAAGCTTTCTTT | CASRRGGNTEAFF
NA | NA | TRBJ2-7 | TRBV9 | TGTGCCAGCAGCATACAGGGCGCTGCCGGAGAGCAGTACTTC | CASSIQGAAGEQYF
NA | NA | TRBJ1-2 | TRBV19 | TGTGCCAGTAGTATTGCGAGAGCTAACTATGGCTACACCTTC | CASSIARANYGYTF
NA | NA | TRBJ2-3 | TRBV2 | TGTGCCAGCAGTGAAGCTGGTGACTCCCCTGGGGCAGATACGCAGTATTTT | CASSEAGDSPGADTQYF
NA | NA | TRBJ2-1 | TRBV19 | TGTGCCAGTGGACACCCCGTGAGTCTCGAGCAGTTCTTC | CASGHPVSLEQFF
NA | TRBD1 | TRBJ1-5 | TRBV19 | TGTGCCAGTAGTACGGACAGGGCCCTGAATCAGCCCCAGCATTTT | CASSTDRALNQPQHF
few | NA | TRBJ2-7 | TRBV21-1 | TGTGCCAGCAGCAAGGGGCGACGTATTAGACCGGGAGACGAGCAGTACTTC | CASSKGRRIRPGDEQYF
NA | NA | TRBJ1-3 | TRBV5-1 | TGCGCCAGCAGCTTGGGGACAGTAGGAAACACCATATATTTT | CASSLGTVGNTIYF
few | NA | TRBJ2-5 | TRBV19 | TGTGCCAGTAGTTCAGGGCAAGAGACCCAGTACTTC | CASSSGQETQYF
NA | TRBD2 | TRBJ2-5 | TRBV6-5 | TGTGCCAGCAGACGACTAGCGGGGTCGCGGGAGACCCAGTACTTC | CASRRLAGSRETQYF
NA | TRBD1 | TRBJ1-5 | TRBV7-9 | TGTGCCAGCAGCTTATGGGGACAGTACAATCAGCCCCAGCATTTT | CASSLWGQYNQPQHF
NA | NA | TRBJ2-7 | TRBV9 | TGTGCCAGCAGCGCCGAAGTCTCCTACGAGCAGTACTTC | CASSAEVSYEQYF